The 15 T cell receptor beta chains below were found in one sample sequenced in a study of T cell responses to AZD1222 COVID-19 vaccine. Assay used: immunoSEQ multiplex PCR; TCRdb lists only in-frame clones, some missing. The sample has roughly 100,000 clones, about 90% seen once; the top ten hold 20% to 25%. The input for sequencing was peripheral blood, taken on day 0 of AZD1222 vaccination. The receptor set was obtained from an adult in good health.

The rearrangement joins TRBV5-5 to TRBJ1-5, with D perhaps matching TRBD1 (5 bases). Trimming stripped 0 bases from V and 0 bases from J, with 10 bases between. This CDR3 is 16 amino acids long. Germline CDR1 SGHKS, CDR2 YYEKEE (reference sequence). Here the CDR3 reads CASSLEQAYSNQPQHF. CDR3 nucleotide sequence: TGTGCCAGCAGCTTGGAACAGGCATATAGCAATCAGCCCCAGCATTTT.

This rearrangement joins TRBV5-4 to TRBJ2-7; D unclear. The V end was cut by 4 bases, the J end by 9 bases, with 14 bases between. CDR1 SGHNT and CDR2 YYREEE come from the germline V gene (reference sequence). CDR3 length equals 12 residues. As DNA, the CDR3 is TGTGCCAGCAGCCCGGATGGATATGGGCAGTACTTC. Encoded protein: CASSPDGYGQYF.

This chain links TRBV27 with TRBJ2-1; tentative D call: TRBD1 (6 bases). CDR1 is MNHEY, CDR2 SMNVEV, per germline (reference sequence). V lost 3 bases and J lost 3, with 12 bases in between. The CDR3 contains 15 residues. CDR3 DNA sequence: TGTGCCAGCAGTTTTTCAGGGGCCGGCTACAATGAGCAGTTCTTC. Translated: CASSFSGAGYNEQFF.

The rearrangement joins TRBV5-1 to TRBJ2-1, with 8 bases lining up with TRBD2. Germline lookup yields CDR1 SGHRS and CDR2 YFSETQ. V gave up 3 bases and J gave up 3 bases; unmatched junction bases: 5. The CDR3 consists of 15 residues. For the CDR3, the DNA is TGCGCCAGCAGCTCCGGGGGGGCCGGCTACAATGAGCAGTTCTTC. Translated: CASSSGGAGYNEQFF.

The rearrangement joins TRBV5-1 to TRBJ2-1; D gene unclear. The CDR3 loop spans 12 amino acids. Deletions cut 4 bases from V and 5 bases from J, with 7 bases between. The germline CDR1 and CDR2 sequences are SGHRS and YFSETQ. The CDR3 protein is CASSADDNEQFF. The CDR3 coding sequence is TGCGCCAGCAGCGCCGACGACAATGAGCAGTTCTTC. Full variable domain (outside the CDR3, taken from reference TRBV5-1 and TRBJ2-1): KAGVTQTPRYLIKTRGQQVTLSCSPISGHRSVSWYQQTPGQGLQFLFEYFSETQRNKGNFPGRFSGRQFSNSRSEMNVSTLELGDSALYLCASSADDNEQFFGPGTRLTVL.

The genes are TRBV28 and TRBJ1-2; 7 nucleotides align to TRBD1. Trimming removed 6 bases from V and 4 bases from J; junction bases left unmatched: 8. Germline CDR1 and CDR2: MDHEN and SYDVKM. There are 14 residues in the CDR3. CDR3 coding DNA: TGTGCCAGCAGGCTAGGACAGGCTCTCTATGGCTACACCTTC. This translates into CASRLGQALYGYTF.

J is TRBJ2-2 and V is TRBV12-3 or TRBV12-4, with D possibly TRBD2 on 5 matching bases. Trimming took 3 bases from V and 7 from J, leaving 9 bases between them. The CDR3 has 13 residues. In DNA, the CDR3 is TGTGCCAGCAGTTTTATCGAGGGCGGGGAGCTGTTTTTT. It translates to CASSFIEGGELFF.

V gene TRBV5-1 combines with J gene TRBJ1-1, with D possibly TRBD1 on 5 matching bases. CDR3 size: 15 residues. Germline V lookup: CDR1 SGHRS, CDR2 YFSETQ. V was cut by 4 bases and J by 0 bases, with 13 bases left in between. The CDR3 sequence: CASSQRGTMNTEAFF. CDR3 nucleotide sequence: TGCGCCAGCAGCCAGCGCGGGACCATGAACACTGAAGCTTTCTTT.

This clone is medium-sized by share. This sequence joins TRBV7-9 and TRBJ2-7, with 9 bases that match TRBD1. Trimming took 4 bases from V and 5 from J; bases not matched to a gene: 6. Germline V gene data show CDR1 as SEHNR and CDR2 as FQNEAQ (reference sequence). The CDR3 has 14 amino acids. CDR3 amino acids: CASSSPGQGHEQYF. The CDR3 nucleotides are TGTGCCAGCAGCTCACCGGGACAGGGCCACGAGCAGTACTTC.

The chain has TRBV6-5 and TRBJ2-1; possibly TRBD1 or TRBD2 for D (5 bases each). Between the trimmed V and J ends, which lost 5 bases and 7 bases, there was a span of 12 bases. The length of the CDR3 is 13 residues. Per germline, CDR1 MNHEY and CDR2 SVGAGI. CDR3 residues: CASSPREGNEQFF. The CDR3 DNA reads TGTGCCAGCAGTCCTCGTGAGGGGAATGAGCAGTTCTTC.

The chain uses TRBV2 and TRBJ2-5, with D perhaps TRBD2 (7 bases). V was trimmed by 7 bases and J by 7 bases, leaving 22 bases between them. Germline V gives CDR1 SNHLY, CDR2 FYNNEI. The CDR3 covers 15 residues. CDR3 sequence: CASTEEGGAYGTQYF. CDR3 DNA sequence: TGTGCCAGCACCGAAGAGGGGGGGGCCTATGGGACCCAGTACTTC. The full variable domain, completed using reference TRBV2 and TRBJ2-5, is EPEVTQTPSHQVTQMGQEVILRCVPISNHLYFYWYRQILGQKVEFLVSFYNNEISEKSEIFDDQFSVERPDGSNFTLKIRSTKLEDSAMYFCASTEEGGAYGTQYFGPGTRLLVL.

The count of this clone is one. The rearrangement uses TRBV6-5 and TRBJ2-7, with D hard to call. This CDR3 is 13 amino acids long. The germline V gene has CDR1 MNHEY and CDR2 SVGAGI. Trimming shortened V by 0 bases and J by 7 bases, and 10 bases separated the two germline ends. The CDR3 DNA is TGTGCCAGCAGTTACTCGAGTAAGGGAGAGCAGTACTTC. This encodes CASSYSSKGEQYF.

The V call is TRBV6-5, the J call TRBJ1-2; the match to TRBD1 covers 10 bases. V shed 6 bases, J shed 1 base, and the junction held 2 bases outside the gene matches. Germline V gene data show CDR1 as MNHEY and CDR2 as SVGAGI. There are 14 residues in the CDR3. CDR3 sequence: CASRGQGSNYGYTF. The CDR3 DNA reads TGTGCCAGCAGGGGACAGGGGAGTAACTATGGCTACACCTTC.

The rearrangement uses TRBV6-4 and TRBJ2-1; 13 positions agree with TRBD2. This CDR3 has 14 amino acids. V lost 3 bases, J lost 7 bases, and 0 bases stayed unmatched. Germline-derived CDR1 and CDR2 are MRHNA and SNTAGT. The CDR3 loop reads CASSEGLAGNEQFF. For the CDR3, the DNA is TGTGCCAGCAGTGAGGGACTAGCGGGGAATGAGCAGTTCTTC.

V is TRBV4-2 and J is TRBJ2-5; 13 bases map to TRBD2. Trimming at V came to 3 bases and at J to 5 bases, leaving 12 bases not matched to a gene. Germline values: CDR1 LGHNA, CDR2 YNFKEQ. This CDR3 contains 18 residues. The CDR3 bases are TGTGCCAGCAGCCAGGGGGAGACTAGCGGGGGGCCGCTTGAGACCCAGTACTTC. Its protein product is CASSQGETSGGPLETQYF.